These 23 T cell receptor beta chains share one sample of origin, sequenced in a study of blood T cell repertoires in COVID-19. Produced via immunoSEQ multiplex PCR; TCRdb's table is partial and in-frame only. Of 250,000 to 300,000 clones in the sample, about 88% are singletons; the top ten hold less than 15%. The material sequenced was peripheral blood. The receptor set was obtained from a woman aged 70 to 79 with COVID-19, enrolled during active disease.

The CDR3 region is CASSVGTSKDTQYF. The CDR3 region has the DNA TGTGCCAGTAGTGTCGGGACTAGTAAAGATACGCAGTATTTT. J is TRBJ2-3 and V is TRBV19; 8 nucleotides line up with TRBD2. The CDR3 runs to 14 residues. Germline assignment: CDR1 LNHDA and CDR2 SQIVND (reference sequence). The junction had 6 bases not matched to a gene; V was cut back by 5 bases and J by 5 bases.

The chain combines TRBV19 with TRBJ1-1; no clear D gene. Germline V gene lookup returns CDR1 LNHDA and CDR2 SQIVND (reference sequence). Trimming pared 10 bases from V and 1 base from J, leaving 16 bases between. The CDR3 consists of 14 residues. The CDR3 coding sequence is TGTGCCACCAAGAAGAGCGCGGCGAACACTGAAGCTTTCTTT. Translation gives CATKKSAANTEAFF.

J is TRBJ1-2 and V is TRBV28; 9 bases are shared with TRBD1. Germline V gene data show CDR1 as MDHEN and CDR2 as SYDVKM. V gave up 3 bases and J gave up 3 bases; unmatched junction bases: 8. The CDR3 totals 16 residues. The CDR3 loop is CASSFRQGVRYYGYTF. CDR3 in DNA: TGTGCCAGCAGTTTTCGACAGGGGGTAAGGTACTATGGCTACACCTTC.

This sequence joins TRBV27 and TRBJ2-7; tentative D call: TRBD2 (5 bases). Per the germline V gene, CDR1 is MNHEY and CDR2 is SMNVEV (reference sequence). This CDR3 has 14 residues. With 5 bases removed from V and 4 bases from J, the gap between germline ends came to 15 bases. CDR3 sequence: CASSPKRNIYEQYF. DNA of the CDR3: TGTGCCAGCAGTCCAAAGCGGAACATATACGAGCAGTACTTC.

This sequence joins TRBV5-1 and TRBJ1-6, with D unclear. CDR3 size: 16 residues. V gave up 4 bases and J gave up 9 bases, with 20 bases separating them. CDR1 and CDR2 from the germline V gene are SGHRS and YFSETQ. The CDR3 DNA sequence: TGCGCCAGCAGCCTGGATACGCAGGTGGCGGGTTCACCCCTCCACTTT. Translated, it gives CASSLDTQVAGSPLHF. Complete variable domain (other parts from reference TRBV5-1 and TRBJ1-6): KAGVTQTPRYLIKTRGQQVTLSCSPISGHRSVSWYQQTPGQGLQFLFEYFSETQRNKGNFPGRFSGRQFSNSRSEMNVSTLELGDSALYLCASSLDTQVAGSPLHFGNGTRLTVT.

This sequence joins TRBV5-4 and TRBJ2-5, with D perhaps matching TRBD1 (5 bases). This CDR3 spans 16 amino acids. Deletions cut 3 bases from V and 2 bases from J, with 17 bases between. Germline V CDR1 and CDR2: SGHNT, YYREEE (reference sequence). DNA for the CDR3: TGTGCCAGCAGCTCAGACAGCCTAACGGTTCAAGAGACCCAGTACTTC. Amino acids: CASSSDSLTVQETQYF.

V is TRBV28 and J is TRBJ2-7; 16 bases are shared with TRBD2. The V gene end was trimmed by 8 bases and the J gene end by 4 bases; junction bases not matched to a gene: 5. Germline-derived CDR1 and CDR2 are MDHEN and SYDVKM. The CDR3 consists of 15 residues. In nucleotides, the CDR3 is TGTGCCAGCTCGGGACTAGCGGGGGGGCCATACGAGCAGTACTTC. This gives the protein CASSGLAGGPYEQYF.

The rearrangement links TRBV27 to TRBJ1-2, with 7 positions matching TRBD1. CDR1 is MNHEY, CDR2 SMNVEV, per germline (reference sequence). The length of the CDR3 is 13 residues. The V gene end was trimmed by 6 bases and the J gene end by 2 bases; junction bases not matched to a gene: 3. CDR3 loop: CASSKTGNYGYTF. The CDR3 DNA sequence: TGTGCCAGCAGCAAGACAGGGAACTATGGCTACACCTTC.

The chain is built from TRBV12-3 or TRBV12-4 and TRBJ1-6; TRBD1 matches 7 bases. CDR3 length: 13 residues. J lost 7 bases, V lost 6 bases, and 3 bases had no gene match. The CDR3 DNA is TGTGCCAGCAGCGGACAGGCCAATTCACCCCTCCACTTT. This sequence encodes CASSGQANSPLHF.

The CDR3 bases are TGTGCCAGCAGTTTCGGTCCCTACGAGCAGTACTTC. This encodes CASSFGPYEQYF. V gene TRBV28 combines with J gene TRBJ2-7; D not resolved. CDR3 size: 12 residues. The V gene lost 3 bases and the J gene lost 2 bases, with 5 bases spanning the gap. Germline V gene sequence: CDR1 MDHEN, CDR2 SYDVKM.

V is TRBV3-1 (or the pseudogene TRBV3-2) and J is TRBJ1-2, with unresolved D. The CDR3 covers 13 residues. The germline gives CDR1 LGHDT, CDR2 YNNKEL (reference sequence). V dropped 1 base and J dropped 3 bases, with 6 bases sitting between them. CDR3 loop: CASSQVRDYGYTF. Here the CDR3 DNA reads TGTGCCAGCAGCCAAGTCCGAGACTATGGCTACACCTTC.

This clone was detected only a few times. The J gene is TRBJ1-1, the V gene TRBV6-5, with a weak D call TRBD1 (6 bases). The CDR3 loop spans 13 amino acids. V lost 7 bases, J lost 4 bases, and 13 bases lay in between. The germline gives CDR1 MNHEY, CDR2 SVGAGI. CDR3 nucleotides: TGTGCCAGCAAGCACAGGGAGGGCACTGAAGCTTTCTTT. Its translation: CASKHREGTEAFF.

This chain joins TRBV5-1 and TRBJ2-3; tentatively, D is TRBD2 (5 bases). CDR1 SGHRS and CDR2 YFSETQ come from the germline V gene. The CDR3 loop spans 16 amino acids. Trimming removed 3 bases at V and 2 bases at J, with 16 bases between. This CDR3 reads CASSSSSLGPTDTQYF. The CDR3 DNA is TGCGCCAGCAGCTCCTCTTCACTAGGACCCACAGATACGCAGTATTTT.

The CDR3 is CASKGGGVNTGELFF. As DNA, the CDR3 is TGTGCCAGCAAGGGCGGGGGAGTGAACACCGGGGAGCTGTTTTTT. This rearrangement joins TRBV9 to TRBJ2-2; TRBD2 agrees at 7 bases. The germline gives CDR1 SGDLS, CDR2 YYNGEE. This CDR3 comprises 15 residues. V lost 6 bases and J lost 1; bases outside the gene matches: 6.

The V and J genes are TRBV24-1 and TRBJ2-1; 10 bases fit TRBD1. J gave up 7 bases and V 4 bases, and 6 bases lay outside the gene matches. The CDR3 runs 15 residues. Germline assignment: CDR1 KGHDR and CDR2 SFDVKD. CDR3 sequence reads: CATSDPGQGTNEQFF. CDR3 in DNA: TGTGCCACCAGTGACCCGGGACAGGGGACAAATGAGCAGTTCTTC.

The V call is TRBV28, the J call TRBJ1-2, with 7 bases identical to TRBD1. The CDR3 length is 20 residues. With 2 bases clipped from V and 5 bases from J, the junction kept 23 bases outside the gene matches. Germline CDR1 and CDR2: MDHEN and SYDVKM. In DNA form, the CDR3 reads TGTGCCAGCAGTTTAATTTTCCCTGGGACAGTAAGGCCGAATCGGTATGGCTACACCTTC. Residues: CASSLIFPGTVRPNRYGYTF.

V and J are TRBV5-6 and TRBJ2-2; 9 bases are a match to TRBD2. Germline V gives CDR1 SGHDT, CDR2 YYEEEE. The CDR3 length is 16 residues. V dropped 4 bases and J dropped 1; count of bases not matched to a gene: 5. CDR3 residues: CASSPGLARNTGELFF. CDR3 nucleotide sequence: TGTGCCAGCAGCCCCGGACTAGCGCGGAACACCGGGGAGCTGTTTTTT.

This clone was seen a few times. The chain couples TRBV7-2 to TRBJ2-5, with TRBD2 identical over 14 bases. The V and J ends lost 5 bases and 6 bases, in that order; junction bases with no gene match: 5. The CDR3 totals 15 residues. Germline assignment: CDR1 SGHTA and CDR2 FQGNSA. This CDR3 reads CASSLTSGGAKTQYF. The CDR3 DNA reads as TGTGCCAGCAGCCTGACTAGCGGGGGGGCAAAGACCCAGTACTTC.

The table lists this clone with a count of one. Other DNA sequences within the sample encode an identical CDR3. The V gene is TRBV30, the J gene TRBJ2-3; TRBD2 agrees at 9 bases. The trim removed 3 bases at V and 5 bases at J, leaving 9 bases unmatched. This CDR3 spans 15 amino acids. Germline CDR1 is GTSNPN and CDR2 is SVGIG (reference sequence). The CDR3 loop reads CAWSLGRGGLDTQYF. The CDR3 nucleotides read TGTGCCTGGAGCCTGGGGCGGGGGGGCTTAGATACGCAGTATTTT.

The CDR3 reads CASSIVGTGGRNTEAFF. CDR3 nucleotides: TGTGCCAGTAGTATAGTGGGGACAGGGGGCCGGAACACTGAAGCTTTCTTT. The chain employs TRBV19 and TRBJ1-1, with TRBD1 matching over 12 bases. V shed 1 base, J shed 1 base, and the junction held 4 bases outside the gene matches. Looked up from germline, CDR1 is LNHDA and CDR2 is SQIVND (reference sequence). This CDR3 comprises 17 residues.

This clone was seen a few times. The chain couples TRBV6-5 to TRBJ1-1, with 7 bases identical to TRBD1. Trimming cost V 0 bases and J 1 base; bases outside gene matches: 5. Germline V lookup: CDR1 MNHEY, CDR2 SVGAGI. This CDR3 region has 16 residues. CDR3 bases: TGTGCCAGCAGTTACTCGGCCGGGACAGAGAACACTGAAGCTTTCTTT. Protein: CASSYSAGTENTEAFF.

The rearrangement uses TRBV2 and TRBJ2-1; 8 bases match TRBD1. Germline values: CDR1 SNHLY, CDR2 FYNNEI. This CDR3 contains 15 residues. Losses at the gene ends were 4 bases for V and 4 bases for J; bases not matched to a gene: 6. This CDR3 is CASSATGAVYNEQFF. DNA for the CDR3: TGTGCCAGCAGTGCGACAGGGGCCGTTTACAATGAGCAGTTCTTC. Based on the CDR3 plus reference TRBV2 and TRBJ2-1, the full variable domain is EPEVTQTPSHQVTQMGQEVILRCVPISNHLYFYWYRQILGQKVEFLVSFYNNEISEKSEIFDDQFSVERPDGSNFTLKIRSTKLEDSAMYFCASSATGAVYNEQFFGPGTRLTVL.

The J gene is TRBJ2-5, the V gene TRBV18; 7 nucleotides align to TRBD2. CDR3 length: 16 residues. Trimming at V came to 0 bases and at J to 1 base, leaving 5 bases not matched to a gene. In germline, CDR1 is KGHSH, CDR2 LQKENI. The CDR3 DNA reads as TGTGCCAGCTCACCACCCTCGGGGGGTTTCCAAGAGACCCAGTACTTC. This encodes CASSPPSGGFQETQYF.